This T cell receptor beta chain was sequenced for a study of cytomegalovirus exposure and HLA in healthy donors. Study summary: Tens of millions of unique TCR sequences came from HLA-typed donors in an early release. Study results and caveats: Judged likely to be a sequencing artifact was a cluster of highly shared sequence variants. In an earlier analysis, most TCR beta V segments were productive about 87% or about 30% of the time. Later on, analysis showed that most CMV-associated TCR beta chains appeared to be HLA-restricted.

The CDR3 consists of 13 residues. The junction had 8 bases not matched to a gene; V was cut back by 4 bases and J by 7 bases. CDR1 SQVTM and CDR2 ANQGSEA come from the germline V gene. With 60 Vbeta and 13 Jbeta primers, the PCR was carried out. TCRdb's copy holds only in-frame clones and misses some; the assay was immunoSEQ multiplex PCR. The sample has about 85,000 clones; about four fifths are singletons. Points on this clone: What it binds is not known.

The sequenced material came from PBMCs. The chain recombines TRBV29-1 with TRBJ1-2, with 8 bases aligning to TRBD1. The receptor comes from a man between 45 and 60 years old in good health and CMV-seropositive. The CDR3 loop reads CSVGTGRSGGYTF. DNA of the CDR3: TGCAGCGTTGGGACAGGGCGGTCGGGTGGCTACACCTTC.